Listed here are 11 T cell receptor beta chains from one sample, sequenced in a study of T-cell memory formation after mild COVID-19. A single record per CDR3 protein comes from TCRdb applying MiXCR to the 5' RACE reads. Of roughly 260,000 distinct CDR3 sequences in the sample, about a sixth were seen once. Sequencing input: PBMCs or a T cell subset sorted from them (not recorded which). The receptors shown here come from a man between 18 and 29 years old who had mild COVID-19 (a few samples of this study predate the infection). Cell type and time point are not known.

This clonotype was detected a few times. This rearrangement joins TRBV18 to TRBJ1-6; the match to TRBD1 covers 10 bases. The CDR3 runs to 15 residues. The V segment lost 2 bases and the J segment 9 bases; nucleotides outside the gene matches: 4. Germline lookup yields CDR1 KGHSH and CDR2 LQKENI. In DNA, the CDR3 is TGTGCCAGCTCACCAATGACAGGGGGCGGTTCACCCCTCCACTTT. The encoded protein is CASSPMTGGGSPLHF.

This clonotype has a count of ten or more. The V gene is TRBV5-1, the J gene TRBJ2-6, with D perhaps matching TRBD1 (5 bases). The CDR3 length is 16 residues. Per germline, CDR1 SGHRS and CDR2 YFSETQ. V lost 4 bases and J lost 0, with 11 bases in between. In DNA form, the CDR3 reads TGCGCCAGCAGCCCAAGACAGAGCTCTGGGGCCAACGTCCTGACTTTC. Amino acids: CASSPRQSSGANVLTF.

In its sample, this clonotype was seen once. This rearrangement joins TRBV2 to TRBJ1-5; the D gene is possibly TRBD1 (6 bases). With 7 bases removed from V and 4 bases from J, the gap between germline ends came to 20 bases. CDR3 size: 16 residues. Germline CDR1 reads SNHLY; CDR2 reads FYNNEI. CDR3 in DNA: TGTGCCAGCAAGGGGGGGAGGAGAATTGGAAATCAGCCCCAGCATTTT. Protein: CASKGGRRIGNQPQHF.

This clonotype appeared a few times. This rearrangement joins TRBV4-3 to TRBJ2-2; tentatively, D is TRBD2 (6 bases). In germline, CDR1 is LGHNA, CDR2 YSLEER. CDR3 length: 18 residues. Trimming took 0 bases from V and 1 from J, leaving 15 bases between them. In DNA form, the CDR3 reads TGCGCCAGCAGCCAAGAGTCCCAGCGGGCCCTGAACACCGGGGAGCTGTTTTTT. Encoded protein: CASSQESQRALNTGELFF.

This clonotype was found many times. The chain is built from TRBV7-2 and TRBJ2-7, with D possibly being TRBD1 (6 bases). Per germline, CDR1 SGHTA and CDR2 FQGNSA. Trimming took off 5 bases at V and 3 bases at J, with 11 bases between the two ends. The CDR3 spans 13 residues. The CDR3: CASSPTGFYEQYV. In DNA form, the CDR3 reads TGTGCCAGCAGCCCTACAGGGTTCTACGAGCAGTACGTC.

The chain combines TRBV9 with TRBJ2-1; a weak D match, TRBD1 (5 bases). Trimming took off 1 base at V and 5 bases at J, with 10 bases between the two ends. The CDR3 covers 14 residues. CDR1 and CDR2 (germline): SGDLS, YYNGEE. CDR3 region: CASSVQGIHNEQFF. In DNA form, the CDR3 reads TGTGCCAGCAGCGTACAGGGCATCCACAATGAGCAGTTCTTC.

In this sample, this clonotype turned up a few times. The chain couples TRBV5-6 to TRBJ2-3; the D gene could be TRBD1 or TRBD2 (6 bases each). The germline CDR1 and CDR2 sequences are SGHDT and YYEEEE. The length of the CDR3 is 13 residues. Trimming left V 1 base short and J 5 bases short, with 8 bases between. CDR3 DNA sequence: TGTGCCAGCAGCTTGAGGGGGGAAGATACGCAGTATTTT. Amino acids: CASSLRGEDTQYF.

CDR3 bases: TGCAGTGCTGCCCCGCCCACTGAAGCTTTCTTT. Translated, it gives CSAAPPTEAFF. The chain combines TRBV20-1 with TRBJ1-1; no clear D. The CDR3 consists of 11 residues. Germline V gives CDR1 DFQATT, CDR2 SNEGSKA (reference sequence). V was shortened by 5 bases and J by 4 bases, with 8 bases between the two germline ends.

CDR3 sequence (DNA): TGTGCCAGCAGCTTAGGAGGCTACTCTGGGGCCAACGTCCTGACTTTC. Translating it yields CASSLGGYSGANVLTF. The chain recombines TRBV7-2 with TRBJ2-6; no clear D gene. With 1 base removed from V and 0 bases from J, the gap between germline ends came to 7 bases. The CDR3 sequence is 16 residues long. CDR1 and CDR2 from the germline V gene are SGHTA and FQGNSA.

The chain joins TRBV7-8 to TRBJ1-1, with a tentative D call TRBD1 (6 bases). With 5 bases removed from V and 5 bases from J, the gap between germline ends came to 12 bases. Germline V CDR1 and CDR2: SGHVS, FQNEAQ. This CDR3 spans 13 amino acids. The DNA for the CDR3 is TGTGCCAGCAGCACGGACAGAAGGACTGAAGCTTTCTTT. Translated, it gives CASSTDRRTEAFF.

The chain is built from TRBV14 and TRBJ2-1, with 7 bases that match TRBD2. With 4 bases clipped from V and 8 bases from J, the junction kept 5 bases outside the gene matches. This CDR3 region has 13 residues. Looked up from germline, CDR1 is SGHDN and CDR2 is FVKESK. The CDR3 spells CASSRDAGDEQFF. The CDR3 region has the DNA TGTGCCAGCAGCCGAGATGCGGGGGATGAGCAGTTCTTC. The full variable domain, its missing parts supplied by reference TRBV14 and TRBJ2-1, is EAGVTQFPSHSVIEKGQTVTLRCDPISGHDNLYWYRRVMGKEIKFLLHFVKESKQDESGMPNNRFLAERTGGTYSTLKVQPAELEDSGVYFCASSRDAGDEQFFGPGTRLTVL.